These 7 T cell receptor beta chains originate from one sample sequenced in a study of HIV-infected children after antiretroviral therapy interruption. Treatment specified: PENTA 11 planned treatment interruption arm or continuous ART arm. Unique molecular identifiers were included in an RNA-based 3' RACE TCR library. TCRdb reprocessed the 3' RACE reads via MiXCR and lists one record per CDR3 protein. Among more than 35,000 distinct CDR3 sequences, about 6.5% were seen once, and the ten largest hold roughly 0.87%. Here the sequenced sample was CD45RA+ CD4+ T cells from PBMCs, pooled from several time points, taken from a donor given antiretroviral therapy, either interrupted or continuous. Subset in this sample: naive CD4+ CD45RA+ CD45RO- T cells. These receptors were obtained from a pool of human donors with HIV.

There are many counts of this clonotype. The V call is TRBV2, the J call TRBJ2-3; 7 bases agree with TRBD2. CDR3 length: 15 amino acids. The V gene's germline CDR1 is SNHLY and CDR2 FYNNEI. V was clipped by 3 bases and J by 2 bases; unmatched bases: 5. The DNA for the CDR3 is TGTGCCAGCAGTGAGCTTAGCGGGTTCACAGATACGCAGTATTTT. It is translated as CASSELSGFTDTQYF.

This clonotype was seen only a few times. This sequence joins TRBV4-1 and TRBJ2-4, with D perhaps given as TRBD1 or TRBD2 (5 bases each). Looked up from germline, CDR1 is MGHRA and CDR2 is YSYEKL. The CDR3 is made up of 15 amino acids. V shed 4 bases and J shed 3 bases, with 13 bases lying between them. The CDR3 DNA sequence: TGCGCCAGCAGCCGCGGAAGGGACGGCAAAAACATTCAGTACTTC. Translated, it gives CASSRGRDGKNIQYF.

This clonotype showed up just a few times. This chain links TRBV10-2 with TRBJ2-3, with 7 bases matching TRBD2. Trimming took 10 bases from V and 6 from J; bases not matched to a gene: 13. Germline values: CDR1 WSHSY, CDR2 SAAADI. The CDR3 runs to 14 residues. As DNA, the CDR3 is TGCGCCACGACCACCAGCGGGGTCCGGGATACGCAGTATTTT. This sequence encodes CATTTSGVRDTQYF.

This clonotype occurred many times. The rearrangement joins TRBV5-6 to TRBJ1-6; D is possibly TRBD1 (6 bases). Germline lookup yields CDR1 SGHDT and CDR2 YYEEEE. The V and J ends lost 0 bases and 10 bases respectively, with 11 bases between them. There are 14 residues in the CDR3. The CDR3 DNA sequence: TGTGCCAGCAGCTTGGGACAGGCCCCCTCACCCCTCCACTTT. It is translated as CASSLGQAPSPLHF.

The chain combines TRBV28 with TRBJ2-5; D unresolved. There are 11 residues in the CDR3. The germline V gene has CDR1 MDHEN and CDR2 SYDVKM. V was shortened by 5 bases and J by 5 bases, with 6 bases between the two germline ends. In nucleotides, the CDR3 is TGTGCCAGCAGTGAAAGGGAGACCCAGTACTTC. Amino acid sequence: CASSERETQYF. Based on the CDR3 plus reference TRBV28 and TRBJ2-5, the full variable domain is DVKVTQSSRYLVKRTGEKVFLECVQDMDHENMFWYRQDPGLGLRLIYFSYDVKMKEKGDIPEGYSVSREKKERFSLILESASTNQTSMYLCASSERETQYFGPGTRLLVL.

In its sample, this clonotype was seen many times. The rearrangement links TRBV14 to TRBJ2-7; TRBD2 matches 9 bases. This CDR3 is built from 14 residues. The germline CDR1 and CDR2 sequences are SGHDN and FVKESK. V dropped 3 bases and J dropped 6; count of bases not matched to a gene: 6. CDR3 bases: TGTGCCAGCAGCCATTTAGCGGGAGACGGCGAGCAGTACTTC. This sequence encodes CASSHLAGDGEQYF.

This clonotype showed up just a few times. The genes are TRBV30 and TRBJ2-1; D not certain. The CDR3 runs 14 residues. From germline, CDR1 is GTSNPN and CDR2 SVGIG (reference sequence). V lost 3 bases and J lost 9, with 18 bases in between. The CDR3 DNA sequence: TGTGCCTGGAGCCTGACTGGGAACTATGCTGAGCAGTTCTTC. Translating gives CAWSLTGNYAEQFF.